Below are 10 T cell receptor beta chains sequenced from a single sample in a study of blood T cell repertoires in COVID-19. Generated by immunoSEQ multiplex PCR, the TCRdb table keeps only in-frame clones and is missing some. The sample lists more than 300,000 clones; about 90% were seen once. Sequencing was performed on PBMCs or T cells enriched from blood (not recorded which). The source is a woman in her twenties or thirties who had recovered from COVID-19.

This clone was seen a single time. V is TRBV28 and J is TRBJ1-1, with 8 nucleotides matching TRBD1. Unmatched junction bases numbered 6, after V lost 6 bases and J lost 6 bases. Germline V gene sequence: CDR1 MDHEN, CDR2 SYDVKM. The CDR3 has 13 residues. CDR3 nucleotide sequence: TGTGCCAGCAGGGAACAGGGGGGCGCTGAAGCTTTCTTT. It yields the protein CASREQGGAEAFF.

The chain joins TRBV19 to TRBJ1-2; no definite D call. CDR3 length: 13 amino acids. CDR1 and CDR2 from the germline V gene are LNHDA and SQIVND (reference sequence). Between the trimmed V and J ends, which lost 5 bases and 8 bases, there was a span of 15 bases. The CDR3 DNA sequence: TGTGCCAGTAGTGCCGGGGTGGGATTCGGCTACACCTTC. This encodes CASSAGVGFGYTF.

This clone was picked up one time. This chain links TRBV6-5 with TRBJ2-7; 10 nucleotides match TRBD1. The ends lost 2 bases at V and 3 bases at J; junction bases unmatched: 4. The CDR3 contains 15 residues. Germline-derived CDR1 and CDR2 are MNHEY and SVGAGI. This CDR3 is CASSYPGQGIYEQYF. CDR3 coding DNA: TGTGCCAGCAGTTACCCGGGACAGGGGATCTACGAGCAGTACTTC.

The chain combines TRBV5-4 with TRBJ1-2, with 9 positions matching TRBD1. V lost 7 bases and J lost 3; bases outside the gene matches: 10. The CDR3 spans 15 residues. CDR1 and CDR2 from the germline V gene are SGHNT and YYREEE (reference sequence). The CDR3 bases are TGTGCCAGCGGTCTTGGGGACAGGGTGCACTATGGCTACACCTTC. It yields the protein CASGLGDRVHYGYTF.

The chain is built from TRBV6-2 or TRBV6-3 and TRBJ1-5; perhaps TRBD1 as D (5 bases). The V and J ends lost 2 bases and 1 base respectively, with 21 bases between them. CDR3 length: 19 residues. Looked up from germline, CDR1 is MNHEY and CDR2 is SVGEGT. In DNA form, the CDR3 reads TGTGCCAGCAGTTACCATTTTGAGTCAGGGAAGGGGAGCAATCAGCCCCAGCATTTT. This encodes CASSYHFESGKGSNQPQHF.

This chain connects TRBV19 to TRBJ1-1, with TRBD1 matching over 7 bases. The CDR3 length is 14 residues. The ends lost 1 base at V and 5 bases at J; junction bases unmatched: 4. Germline V gene lookup returns CDR1 LNHDA and CDR2 SQIVND (reference sequence). The CDR3 is CASSIGRGDTEAFF. In DNA form, the CDR3 reads TGTGCCAGTAGTATAGGCAGGGGGGATACTGAAGCTTTCTTT.

This clone was counted a few times. The chain recombines TRBV19 with TRBJ1-2; no clear D gene. Trimming stripped 10 bases from V and 8 bases from J, with 11 bases between. The CDR3 is made up of 10 amino acids. Germline V gives CDR1 LNHDA, CDR2 SQIVND (reference sequence). CDR3 in DNA: TGTGCCATACGGGAAGGCGGCTACACCTTC. Protein sequence: CAIREGGYTF.

This clone has more than one count but fewer than ten. This chain connects TRBV13 to TRBJ2-2, with 7 bases matching TRBD1. The CDR3 contains 14 residues. Germline assignment: CDR1 PRHDT and CDR2 FYEKMQ (reference sequence). Trimming cost V 5 bases and J 6 bases; bases outside gene matches: 6. CDR3 nucleotides: TGTGCCAGCAGCCTAACAGGGGATTCCGGGGAGCTGTTTTTT. As protein: CASSLTGDSGELFF.

The gene calls are TRBV6-5 and TRBJ2-3; possible D gene TRBD2, 5 bases. The V and J ends lost 6 bases and 0 bases respectively, with 10 bases between them. Germline CDR1 and CDR2: MNHEY and SVGAGI. The CDR3 is 14 amino acids. CDR3 residues: CASSRTASTDTQYF. CDR3 nucleotide sequence: TGTGCCAGCAGCAGGACTGCTAGCACAGATACGCAGTATTTT.

This chain joins TRBV7-9 and TRBJ2-1, with TRBD2 matching over 8 bases. J lost 0 bases, V lost 1 base, and 8 bases had no gene match. This CDR3 comprises 18 residues. The germline gives CDR1 SEHNR, CDR2 FQNEAQ (reference sequence). CDR3 sequence (DNA): TGTGCCAGCAGCTTAGATCTGGCGGGGGGCCTCTCCTACAATGAGCAGTTCTTC. This gives the protein CASSLDLAGGLSYNEQFF.